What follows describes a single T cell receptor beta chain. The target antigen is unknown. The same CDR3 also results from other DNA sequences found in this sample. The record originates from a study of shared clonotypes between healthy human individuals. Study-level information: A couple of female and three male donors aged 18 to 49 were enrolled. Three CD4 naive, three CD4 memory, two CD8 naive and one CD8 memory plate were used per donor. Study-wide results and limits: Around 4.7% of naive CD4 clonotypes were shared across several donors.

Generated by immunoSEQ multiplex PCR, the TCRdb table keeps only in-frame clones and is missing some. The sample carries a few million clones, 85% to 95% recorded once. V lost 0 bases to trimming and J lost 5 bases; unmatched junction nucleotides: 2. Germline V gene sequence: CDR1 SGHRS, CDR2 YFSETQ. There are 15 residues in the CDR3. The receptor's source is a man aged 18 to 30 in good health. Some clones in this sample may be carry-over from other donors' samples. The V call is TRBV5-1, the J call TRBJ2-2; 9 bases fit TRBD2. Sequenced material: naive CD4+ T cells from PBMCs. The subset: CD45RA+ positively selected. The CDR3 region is CASSLALAGTGELFF. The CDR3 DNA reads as TGCGCCAGCAGCTTGGCCCTAGCGGGAACCGGGGAGCTGTTTTTT.